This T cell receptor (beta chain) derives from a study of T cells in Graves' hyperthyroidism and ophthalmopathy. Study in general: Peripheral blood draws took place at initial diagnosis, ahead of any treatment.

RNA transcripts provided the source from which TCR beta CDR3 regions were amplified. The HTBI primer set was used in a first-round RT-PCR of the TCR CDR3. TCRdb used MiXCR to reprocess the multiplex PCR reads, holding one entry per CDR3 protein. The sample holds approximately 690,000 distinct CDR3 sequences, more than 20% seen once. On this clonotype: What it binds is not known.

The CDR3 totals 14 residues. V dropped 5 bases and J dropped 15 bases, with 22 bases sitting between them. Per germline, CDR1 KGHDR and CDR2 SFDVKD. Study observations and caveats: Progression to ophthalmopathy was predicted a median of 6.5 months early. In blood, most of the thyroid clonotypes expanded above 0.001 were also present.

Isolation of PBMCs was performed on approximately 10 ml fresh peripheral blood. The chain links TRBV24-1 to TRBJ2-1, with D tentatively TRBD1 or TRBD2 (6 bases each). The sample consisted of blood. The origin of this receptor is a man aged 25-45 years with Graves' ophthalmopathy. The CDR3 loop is CATSVGGGGAQLFF. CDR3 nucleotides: TGTGCCACCAGTGTAGGGGGAGGAGGGGCTCAGCTGTTCTTC.